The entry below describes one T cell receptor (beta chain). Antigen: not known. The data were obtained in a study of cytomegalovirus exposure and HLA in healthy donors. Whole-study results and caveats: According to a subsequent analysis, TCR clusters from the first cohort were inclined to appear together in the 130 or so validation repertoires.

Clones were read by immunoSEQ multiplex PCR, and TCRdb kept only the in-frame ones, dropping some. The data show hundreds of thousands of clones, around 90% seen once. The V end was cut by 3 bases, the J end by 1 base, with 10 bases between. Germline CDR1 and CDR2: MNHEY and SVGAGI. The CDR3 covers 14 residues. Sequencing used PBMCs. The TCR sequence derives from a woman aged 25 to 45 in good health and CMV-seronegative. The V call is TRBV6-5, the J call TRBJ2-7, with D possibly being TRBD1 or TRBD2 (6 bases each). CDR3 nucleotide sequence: TGTGCCAGCAGTTATCGGGGGCCGTCCTACGAGCAGTACTTC. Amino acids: CASSYRGPSYEQYF.